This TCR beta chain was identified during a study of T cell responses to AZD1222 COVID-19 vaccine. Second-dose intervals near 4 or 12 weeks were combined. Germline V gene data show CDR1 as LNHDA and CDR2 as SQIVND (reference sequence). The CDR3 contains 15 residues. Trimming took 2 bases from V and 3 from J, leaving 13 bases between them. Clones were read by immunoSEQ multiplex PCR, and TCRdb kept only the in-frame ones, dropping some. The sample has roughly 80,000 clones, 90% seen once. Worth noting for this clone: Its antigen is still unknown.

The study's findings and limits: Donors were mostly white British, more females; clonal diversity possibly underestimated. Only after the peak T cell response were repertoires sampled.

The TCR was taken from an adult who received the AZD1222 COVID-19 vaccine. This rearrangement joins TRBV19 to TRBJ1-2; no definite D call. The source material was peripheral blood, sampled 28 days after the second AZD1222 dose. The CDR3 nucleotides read TGTGCCAGTAGTATAAATACAGTTACCTACTATGGCTACACCTTC. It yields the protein CASSINTVTYYGYTF.